The 21 T cell receptor beta chains below all came from one sample that was sequenced in a study of lymphopenia after photon versus proton radiotherapy. The table came from immunoSEQ multiplex PCR; TCRdb's copy has only in-frame clones and leaves some out. Seen here are roughly 30,000 clones, over 80% observed once, and the top ten hold around 46%. Sequencing used peripheral blood, obtained from a patient treated with proton-based radiotherapy. These receptors were taken from a woman aged 55-70 years with cholangiocarcinoma. Some clones in this sample may be carry-over from other donors' samples.

Worth noting for this clone: The same CDR3 arises from other DNA sequences in this sample as well. The chain recombines TRBV4-1 with TRBJ2-1; D is ambiguous. Germline loops: CDR1 MGHRA, CDR2 YSYEKL. This CDR3 is built from 13 residues. The V end was cut by 0 bases, the J end by 4 bases, with 4 bases between. DNA for the CDR3: TGCGCCAGCAGCCAAGATAATTACAATGAGCAGTTCTTC. Translation gives CASSQDNYNEQFF.

This clone was observed once. The chain has TRBV5-1 and TRBJ2-5, with 7 bases identical to TRBD2. CDR1 and CDR2 (germline): SGHRS, YFSETQ. There are 17 residues in the CDR3. Trimming took 4 bases from V and 6 from J; bases not matched to a gene: 18. In nucleotides, the CDR3 is TGCGCCAGCAGCCTCTTTGGAGAGAGCGGGGTCCTCAAGACCCAGTACTTC. It specifies CASSLFGESGVLKTQYF.

The chain is built from TRBV5-1 and TRBJ2-5; TRBD1 is a possible D gene (5 bases). Between the trimmed V and J ends, which lost 4 bases and 1 base, there was a span of 14 bases. The CDR3 extends over 15 amino acids. Germline CDR1 SGHRS, CDR2 YFSETQ. In DNA form, the CDR3 reads TGCGCCAGCAGCCGGAAAGGACAAATCCAAGAGACCCAGTACTTC. The encoded protein is CASSRKGQIQETQYF.

The CDR3 DNA is TGTGCCAGCAGCTTATGGGACGGGACTAATACACCCGGGGAGCTGTTTTTT. Protein: CASSLWDGTNTPGELFF. The V call is TRBV7-2, the J call TRBJ2-2, with TRBD2 identical over 7 bases. CDR1 SGHTA and CDR2 FQGNSA come from the germline V gene. V gave up 2 bases and J gave up 6 bases; unmatched junction bases: 12. The CDR3 runs 17 residues. Full variable domain (missing parts from reference TRBV7-2 and TRBJ2-2): GAGVSQSPSNKVTEKGKDVELRCDPISGHTALYWYRQSLGQGLEFLIYFQGNSAPDKSGLPSDRFSAERTGGSVSTLTIQRTQQEDSAVYLCASSLWDGTNTPGELFFGEGSRLTVL.

The J gene is TRBJ2-3, the V gene TRBV6-5; D perhaps matches TRBD2 (6 bases). V was clipped by 2 bases and J by 2 bases, with 14 bases between them. Germline CDR1 reads MNHEY; CDR2 reads SVGAGI. CDR3 size: 16 residues. CDR3 nucleotides: TGTGCCAGCAGTTACCTCTCGCGGGGCTACACAGATACGCAGTATTTT. This encodes CASSYLSRGYTDTQYF.

The chain recombines TRBV27 with TRBJ2-3; 9 nucleotides match TRBD1. The CDR3 loop spans 17 amino acids. V trimming: 4 bases; J trimming: 3 bases; junction bases outside the gene matches: 11. The germline CDR1 and CDR2 sequences are MNHEY and SMNVEV (reference sequence). CDR3 in amino acids: CASSSLPDRGRTDTQYF. The CDR3 region has the DNA TGTGCCAGCAGTTCCCTCCCGGACAGGGGACGGACAGATACGCAGTATTTT.

This chain uses TRBV7-3 with TRBJ2-5; 10 bases fit TRBD2. V lost 1 base to trimming and J lost 4 bases; unmatched junction nucleotides: 6. Germline assignment: CDR1 SGHTA and CDR2 FQGTGA. The CDR3 runs to 16 residues. CDR3 residues: CASSLNSGGAGETQYF. The CDR3 DNA reads TGTGCCAGCAGCTTAAACAGCGGGGGGGCTGGAGAGACCCAGTACTTC.

The chain links TRBV14 to TRBJ1-4; 9 bases match TRBD1. The CDR3 runs to 14 residues. The J segment lost 3 bases and the V segment lost 4 bases, leaving 0 bases of the junction unmatched. Germline values: CDR1 SGHDN, CDR2 FVKESK. The CDR3 DNA sequence: TGTGCCAGCAGCCGGGACAGGGCTAATGAAAAACTGTTTTTT. Translating gives CASSRDRANEKLFF.

The chain joins TRBV5-1 to TRBJ2-7, with D unresolved. Per germline, CDR1 SGHRS and CDR2 YFSETQ. Trimming shortened V by 0 bases and J by 2 bases, and 9 bases separated the two germline ends. This CDR3 has 14 residues. CDR3 residues: CASSLELGTYEQYF. The CDR3 region has the DNA TGCGCCAGCAGCTTGGAATTGGGAACCTACGAGCAGTACTTC. The full variable domain, with the rest looked up from reference TRBV5-1 and TRBJ2-7, is KAGVTQTPRYLIKTRGQQVTLSCSPISGHRSVSWYQQTPGQGLQFLFEYFSETQRNKGNFPGRFSGRQFSNSRSEMNVSTLELGDSALYLCASSLELGTYEQYFGPGTRLTVT.

The V call is TRBV29-1, the J call TRBJ2-5; tentatively, D is TRBD1 (5 bases). V was trimmed by 5 bases and J by 2 bases, leaving 18 bases between them. CDR3 length equals 15 residues. The germline V gene has CDR1 SQVTM and CDR2 ANQGSEA. DNA of the CDR3: TGCAGCGTTAGATCTCGTGGGGCTTGGCAAGAGACCCAGTACTTC. Its translation is CSVRSRGAWQETQYF.

The chain recombines TRBV6-5 with TRBJ1-2, with no clear D. The germline CDR1 and CDR2 sequences are MNHEY and SVGAGI. The CDR3 runs 14 residues. Deletions cut 2 bases from V and 0 bases from J, with 7 bases between. CDR3 amino acids: CASSYKGPNYGYTF. The CDR3 coding sequence is TGTGCCAGCAGTTACAAGGGTCCTAACTATGGCTACACCTTC.

This clone was seen just once. J is TRBJ2-7 and V is TRBV18; unclear D gene. There are 16 residues in the CDR3. V shed 0 bases and J shed 3 bases, with 15 bases lying between them. Germline assignment: CDR1 KGHSH and CDR2 LQKENI. In DNA, the CDR3 is TGTGCCAGCTCACCACCGCTCTTGACCCTGAACTACGAGCAGTACTTC. This translates into CASSPPLLTLNYEQYF.

The V gene is TRBV7-6, the J gene TRBJ1-3; a possible D gene is TRBD1 (6 bases). Germline-derived CDR1 and CDR2 are SGHVS and FNYEAQ. The V and J ends lost 5 bases and 2 bases respectively, with 10 bases between them. This CDR3 contains 14 residues. The CDR3 protein is CASSQGRTGNTIYF. CDR3 DNA sequence: TGTGCCAGCAGCCAGGGGCGTACTGGAAACACCATATATTTT.

The CDR3 loop reads CASSPPAVRSPLHF. CDR3 sequence (DNA): TGTGCCAGCAGCCCCCCCGCGGTACGTTCACCCCTCCACTTT. The gene calls are TRBV2 and TRBJ1-6, with D unclear. V was cut by 6 bases and J by 9 bases, with 15 bases left in between. Germline CDR1 and CDR2: SNHLY and FYNNEI. CDR3 length: 14 amino acids.

The rearrangement joins TRBV6-5 to TRBJ2-5; 7 bases are shared with TRBD1. The CDR3 covers 14 residues. J was trimmed by 5 bases and V by 6 bases; bases with no gene match: 9. The V gene's germline CDR1 is MNHEY and CDR2 SVGAGI. CDR3 region: CASSLQGRVETQYF. The CDR3 DNA reads TGTGCCAGCAGCTTACAGGGGCGGGTCGAGACCCAGTACTTC.

For the CDR3, the DNA is TGTGCCAGCACCGGGACAGGGGGCGGTAAGTACGAGCAGTACTTC. This sequence encodes CASTGTGGGKYEQYF. V and J are TRBV21-1 and TRBJ2-7; TRBD1 is the table's D call, not checked against the DNA. TRBV21-1 is shown as a pseudogene. CDR3 length: 15 amino acids.

This clone was seen more than once but under ten times. J is TRBJ1-1 and V is TRBV7-9; 7 bases are a match to TRBD1. The germline gives CDR1 SEHNR, CDR2 FQNEAQ (reference sequence). J was trimmed by 7 bases and V by 1 base; bases with no gene match: 9. This CDR3 has 15 amino acids. The CDR3 nucleotides are TGTGCCAGCAGCTTAGGAGGGGGTCGACAGGGTGAAGCTTTCTTT. Its protein is CASSLGGGRQGEAFF.

The gene calls are TRBV5-1 and TRBJ2-7; D is possibly TRBD2 (7 bases). Trimming took 6 bases from V and 5 from J, leaving 18 bases between them. Per the germline V gene, CDR1 is SGHRS and CDR2 is YFSETQ. The CDR3 consists of 14 residues. This chain's CDR3 is CASTKRGGGHEQYF. CDR3 DNA sequence: TGCGCCAGCACAAAGAGGGGGGGCGGCCACGAGCAGTACTTC.

The chain employs TRBV9 and TRBJ2-5; D unclear. V was cut by 3 bases and J by 2 bases, with 11 bases left in between. In germline, CDR1 is SGDLS, CDR2 YYNGEE. This CDR3 contains 14 residues. CDR3 sequence: CASSASLGQETQYF. CDR3 coding DNA: TGTGCCAGCAGCGCCAGCCTGGGACAAGAGACCCAGTACTTC. Full variable domain (outside the CDR3, taken from reference TRBV9 and TRBJ2-5): DSGVTQTPKHLITATGQRVTLRCSPRSGDLSVYWYQQSLDQGLQFLIQYYNGEERAKGNILERFSAQQFPDLHSELNLSSLELGDSALYFCASSASLGQETQYFGPGTRLLVL.

This clone was detected only a few times. The chain combines TRBV7-6 with TRBJ2-1; the match to TRBD1 covers 8 bases. This CDR3 spans 16 amino acids. V dropped 0 bases and J dropped 3; count of bases not matched to a gene: 4. Per germline, CDR1 SGHVS and CDR2 FNYEAQ. CDR3 residues: CASSLATGVVYNEQFF. CDR3 DNA: TGTGCCAGCAGCTTAGCGACAGGGGTGGTCTACAATGAGCAGTTCTTC.

The genes are TRBV27 and TRBJ1-2; the D gene is possibly TRBD1 (5 bases). V was clipped by 5 bases and J by 4 bases, with 17 bases between them. This CDR3 spans 15 amino acids. Germline CDR1 is MNHEY and CDR2 is SMNVEV (reference sequence). The CDR3 here is CASSPQGRDSYGYTF. Written as DNA, the CDR3 is TGTGCCAGCAGTCCTCAGGGCAGGGACTCCTATGGCTACACCTTC.